This T cell receptor beta chain was sequenced during a study of T cell responses to AZD1222 COVID-19 vaccine. At the level of the study: Second-dose schedules of about 4 or about 12 weeks were combined. Overall study findings and caveats: The breadth and depth of Spike-specific TCRs increased once two AZD1222 doses had been given. Across the whole spike, CD4 TCRs peaked at regions 160-218 and 743-854.

There are 13 residues in the CDR3. Trimming cost V 4 bases and J 4 bases, with 8 bases left between them. Germline lookup yields CDR1 MRHNA and CDR2 SNTAGT. Details on this clone: Its antigen is as yet unknown.

Assay used: immunoSEQ multiplex PCR; TCRdb lists only in-frame clones, some missing. Among tens of thousands of clones listed, roughly 90% were seen once. The chain combines TRBV6-4 with TRBJ1-5, with D possibly TRBD1 on 6 matching bases. The TCR was taken from an adult in good health. This material consisted of peripheral blood, taken on day 0 of AZD1222 vaccination. The CDR3 sequence is CASSGDINQPQHF. In DNA form, the CDR3 reads TGTGCCAGCAGTGGGGACATTAATCAGCCCCAGCATTTT.